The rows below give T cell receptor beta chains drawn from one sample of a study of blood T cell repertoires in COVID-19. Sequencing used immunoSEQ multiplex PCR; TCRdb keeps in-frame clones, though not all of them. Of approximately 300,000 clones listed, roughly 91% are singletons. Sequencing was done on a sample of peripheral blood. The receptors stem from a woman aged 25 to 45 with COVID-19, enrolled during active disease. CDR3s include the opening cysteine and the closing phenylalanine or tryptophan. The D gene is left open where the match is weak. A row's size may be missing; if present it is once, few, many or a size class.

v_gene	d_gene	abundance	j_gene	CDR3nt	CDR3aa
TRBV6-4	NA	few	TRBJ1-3	TGTGCCAGCAGCGCGGCGGGGCAGCGCCATCGGAACACCATATATTTT	CASSAAGQRHRNTIYF
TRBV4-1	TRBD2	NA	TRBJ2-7	TGCGCCAGCAGCCAAGGGATCGAGACTAGCGTCTACGAGCAGTACTTC	CASSQGIETSVYEQYF
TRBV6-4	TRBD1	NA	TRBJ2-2	TGTGCCAGCAGTAGGACAGGGGAAACCGGGGAGCTGTTTTTT	CASSRTGETGELFF
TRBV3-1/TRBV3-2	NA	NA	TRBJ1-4	TGTGCCAGCAGCCAAGATCCGGGGGGAGATGAAAAACTGTTTTTT	CASSQDPGGDEKLFF
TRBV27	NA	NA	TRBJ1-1	TGTGCCAGCAGTTTAGGAGGCGGGACTGAAGCTTTCTTT	CASSLGGGTEAFF
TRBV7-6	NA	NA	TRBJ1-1	TGTGCCAGCAGCCCCCGGAAGGGGACTGAAGCTTTCTTT	CASSPRKGTEAFF
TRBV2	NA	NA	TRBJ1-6	TGTGCCAGCAGTGTGGGCCAGTACTCCTATAATTCACCCCTCCACTTT	CASSVGQYSYNSPLHF
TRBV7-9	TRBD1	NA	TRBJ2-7	TGTGCCAGCAGCACCCTGACAGGGATCTACGAGCAGTACTTC	CASSTLTGIYEQYF
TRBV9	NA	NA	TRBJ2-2	TGTGCCAGCAGCGTTCAGGGGCTGAACACCGGGGAGCTGTTTTTT	CASSVQGLNTGELFF
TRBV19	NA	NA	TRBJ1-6	TGTGCCAGTAGTAATGGACAGTTCAATACTTCACCCCTCCACTTT	CASSNGQFNTSPLHF
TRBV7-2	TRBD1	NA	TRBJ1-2	TGTGCCAGCAGCTTAGATCCGAACGGGGCAGGGGGCGCAATTGGCTACACCTTC	CASSLDPNGAGGAIGYTF
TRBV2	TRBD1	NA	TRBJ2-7	TGTGCCAGCAGTGCCGACAGGGGGGGCTACGAGCAGTACTTC	CASSADRGGYEQYF
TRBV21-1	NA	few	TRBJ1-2	TGTGCCAGCAGCAAAGGGGGACACGGACACTATGGCTACACCTTC	CASSKGGHGHYGYTF
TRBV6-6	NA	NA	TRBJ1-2	TGTGCCAGCAGTTACCGTCCTAACGGGGTGTATGGCTACACCTTC	CASSYRPNGVYGYTF
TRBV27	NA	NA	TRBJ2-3	TGTGCCAGCAGCAGGATGGATACGCAGTATTTT	CASSRMDTQYF
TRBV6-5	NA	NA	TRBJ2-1	TGTGCCAGCAGTTACCGCGACCTGGGCTATTACAATGAGCAGTTCTTC	CASSYRDLGYYNEQFF
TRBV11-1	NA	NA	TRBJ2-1	TGTGCCAGCAGCCTCCCTCGAGGGTACTCCTACAATGAGCAGTTCTTC	CASSLPRGYSYNEQFF
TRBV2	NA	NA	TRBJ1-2	TGTGCCAGCAGTGAAGTAGCCAGGGTTTTATATGGCTACACCTTC	CASSEVARVLYGYTF
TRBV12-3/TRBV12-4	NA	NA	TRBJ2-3	TGTGCCAGCACCTCATTCGCAGGGGATACGCAGTATTTT	CASTSFAGDTQYF
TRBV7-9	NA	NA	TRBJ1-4	TGTGCCAGCAGCTCCCTCCGTCCTGAAAAACTGTTTTTT	CASSSLRPEKLFF
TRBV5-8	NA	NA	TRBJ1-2	TGTGCCAGCAGCATCGGGACTTCGTATGGCTACACCTTC	CASSIGTSYGYTF
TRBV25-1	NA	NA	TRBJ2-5	TGTGCCAGTTTTCAGGGGACCCAGTACTTC	CASFQGTQYF
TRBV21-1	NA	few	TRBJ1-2	TGTGCCAGCAGCAACGGGGGTAACTATGGCTACACCTTC	CASSNGGNYGYTF
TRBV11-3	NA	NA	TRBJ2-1	TGTGCCAGCAGCATTAGAGGGGGTAGCGAGAAGCAGTTCTTC	CASSIRGGSEKQFF
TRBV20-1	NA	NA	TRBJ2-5	TGCAGTGCCCAATCCCAGGAGACCCAGTACTTC	CSAQSQETQYF
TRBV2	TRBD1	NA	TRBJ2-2	TGTGCCAGCGACAGGGGGAACACCGGGGAGCTGTTTTTT	CASDRGNTGELFF
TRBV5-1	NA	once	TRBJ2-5	TGCGCCAGCAGCCCGGGAGTGGAGACCCAGTACTTC	CASSPGVETQYF
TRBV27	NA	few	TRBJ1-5	TGTGCCAGCAGGCCGGACAGCCGTGTTCAGCCCCAGCATTTT	CASRPDSRVQPQHF
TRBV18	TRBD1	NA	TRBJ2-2	TGTGCCAGCTCACTTCGGACAGGGGGAACCACCGGGGAGCTGTTTTTT	CASSLRTGGTTGELFF
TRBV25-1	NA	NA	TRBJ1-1	TGTGCCAGCAGTGATCCAGGCGGGGGAACTGAAGCTTTCTTT	CASSDPGGGTEAFF
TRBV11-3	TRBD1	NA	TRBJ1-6	TGTGCCAGCAGCCTAAGACAGGGTAATTCACCCCTCCACTTT	CASSLRQGNSPLHF
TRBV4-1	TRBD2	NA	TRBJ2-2	TGCGCCAGCAGCCAACGACTAGCGGGTTACTCTAACACCGGGGAGCTGTTTTTT	CASSQRLAGYSNTGELFF
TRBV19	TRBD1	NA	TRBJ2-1	TGTGCCAGTAGTACGGGACAGGGGGCTTTCAGCTCCTACAATGAGCAGTTCTTC	CASSTGQGAFSSYNEQFF
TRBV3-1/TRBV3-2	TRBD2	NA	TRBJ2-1	TGTGCCAGCAGCCGTAGCGGGGGGGGTTACAATGAGCAGTTCTTC	CASSRSGGGYNEQFF
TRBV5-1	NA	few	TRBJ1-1	TGCGCCAGCAGCATACAGGGAGTAAATGAAGCTTTCTTT	CASSIQGVNEAFF
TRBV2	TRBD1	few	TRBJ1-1	TGTGCCAGCAGGCCCATATCAGGGGGCACTGAAGCTTTCTTT	CASRPISGGTEAFF
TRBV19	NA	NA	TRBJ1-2	TGTGCCAGTCGCAGACAGGACCTTAACTATGGCTACACCTTC	CASRRQDLNYGYTF
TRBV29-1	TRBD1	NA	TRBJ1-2	TGCAGCGTTGAAGTCCGACAGGGGTGGGATGGCTACACCTTC	CSVEVRQGWDGYTF
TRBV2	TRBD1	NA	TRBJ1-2	TGTGCCAGCAGCCTGGGGGACAGAGATGGCTACACCTTC	CASSLGDRDGYTF
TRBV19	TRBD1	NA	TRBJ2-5	TGTGCCAGTAGTATAAGGGACAGAGATGCGGAGACCCAGTACTTC	CASSIRDRDAETQYF
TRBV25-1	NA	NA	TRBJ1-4	TGTGCCAGCAGTTCTCAGACAGGCGAAAAACTGTTTTTT	CASSSQTGEKLFF
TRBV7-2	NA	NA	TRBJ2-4	TGTGCCAGCAGGTCCATAAACATTCAGTACTTC	CASRSINIQYF
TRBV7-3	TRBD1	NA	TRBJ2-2	TGTGCCAGCAGGCGGACAGGGTGGACCGGGGAGCTGTTTTTT	CASRRTGWTGELFF
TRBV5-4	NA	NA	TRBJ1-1	TGTGCCAGCAGCCCCGGGGGTCGGGGGAGAAACACTGAAGCTTTCTTT	CASSPGGRGRNTEAFF
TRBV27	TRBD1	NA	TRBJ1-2	TGTGCCAGCAGTTACACAGGGGGCATGGTTTATGGCTACACCTTC	CASSYTGGMVYGYTF
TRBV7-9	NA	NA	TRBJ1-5	TGTGCCAGCAGCTTACCTACCCAGCCCCAGCATTTT	CASSLPTQPQHF
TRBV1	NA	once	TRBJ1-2	TGCACCAGCAGTCTCGAAGAGACAGGGAGTGCCGCTAACTATGGCTACACCTTC	CTSSLEETGSAANYGYTF
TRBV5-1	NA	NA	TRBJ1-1	TGCGCCAGCAGACCGACAGTGAACACTGAAGCTTTCTTT	CASRPTVNTEAFF
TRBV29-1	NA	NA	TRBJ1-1	TGCAGCGGGAGGTTGAACACTGAAGCTTTCTTT	CSGRLNTEAFF
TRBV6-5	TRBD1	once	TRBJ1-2	TGTGCCAGCAGTCCTCTGGACAGGGTTAATGGCTACACCTTC	CASSPLDRVNGYTF
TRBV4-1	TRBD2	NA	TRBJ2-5	TGCGCCAGCAGCCAAGTCCCTAGCGGGGCACAAGAGACCCAGTACTTC	CASSQVPSGAQETQYF
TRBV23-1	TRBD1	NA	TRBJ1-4	TGCGCCAGCAGCCGGGACAGGGACTCTGCAACTAATGAAAAACTGTTTTTT	CASSRDRDSATNEKLFF
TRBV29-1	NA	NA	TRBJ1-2	TGCAGCGCTGGGGCAGGTCGGGCTAGTGGCTACACCTTC	CSAGAGRASGYTF
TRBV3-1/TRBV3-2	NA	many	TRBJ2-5	TGTGCCAGCAGCCAAGCATCCGGGTACGAGACCCAGTACTTC	CASSQASGYETQYF
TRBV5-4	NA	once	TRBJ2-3	TGTGCCAGCAGCTCGCTACGGGGGACCGGCACAGATACGCAGTATTTT	CASSSLRGTGTDTQYF
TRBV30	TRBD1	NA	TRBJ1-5	TGTGCCTGGAGTGTACGGACAGGGAATCAGCCCCAGCATTTT	CAWSVRTGNQPQHF